This TCR beta chain comes out of a study of radiotherapy plus CTLA-4 blockade in lung cancer. A few counts support this clone. Profiled with immunoSEQ multiplex PCR; TCRdb holds only in-frame clones, not every one. The sample consists of about 50,000 clones, approximately 70% of them appearing once. The TCR sequence derives from a human donor with non-small cell lung cancer who had a complete response to radiotherapy plus ipilimumab. Here the sequenced sample was peripheral blood, taken from a patient treated with radiotherapy plus ipilimumab.

CDR3 bases: TGTGCCAGCAGCTTAATGAGGAGCACTGAAGCTTTCTTT. It specifies CASSLMRSTEAFF. This chain links TRBV7-3 with TRBJ1-1, with D unclear. Germline V CDR1 and CDR2: SGHTA, FQGTGA. The CDR3 length is 13 residues. Trimming left V 1 base short and J 4 bases short, with 7 bases between.